This T cell receptor beta chain derives from a study of T cell changes during pregnancy in multiple sclerosis. The data were produced by immunoSEQ multiplex PCR, yet TCRdb's version contains in-frame clones alone and is incomplete. The sample carries some 77,000 clones, around nine tenths recorded once. The CDR3 is 14 residues long. The V end was cut by 6 bases, the J end by 4 bases, with 16 bases between. CDR1 is SGDLS and CDR2 is YYNGEE in the germline V gene. The J gene is TRBJ1-2, the V gene TRBV9; TRBD1 is a possible D gene (5 bases). Sample: CD4+ T cells from peripheral blood mononuclear cells, taken before pregnancy. This TCR was sampled from a female donor with multiple sclerosis, enrolled in a pregnancy study. DNA of the CDR3: TGTGCCAGCAACGGGGGACGGAGATTCTATGGCTACACCTTC. Residues: CASNGGRRFYGYTF.